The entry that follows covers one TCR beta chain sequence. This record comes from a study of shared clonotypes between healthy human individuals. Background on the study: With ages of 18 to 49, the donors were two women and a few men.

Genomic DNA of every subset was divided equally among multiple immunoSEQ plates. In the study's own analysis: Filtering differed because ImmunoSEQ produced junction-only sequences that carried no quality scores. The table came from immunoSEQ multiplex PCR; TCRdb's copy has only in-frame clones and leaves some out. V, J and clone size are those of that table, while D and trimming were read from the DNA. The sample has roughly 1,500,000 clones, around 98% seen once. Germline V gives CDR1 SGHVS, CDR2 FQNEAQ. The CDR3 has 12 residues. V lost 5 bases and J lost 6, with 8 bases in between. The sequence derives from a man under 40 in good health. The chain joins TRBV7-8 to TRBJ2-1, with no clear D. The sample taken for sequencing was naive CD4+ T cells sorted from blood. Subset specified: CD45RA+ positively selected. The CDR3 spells CASSRLFNEQFF. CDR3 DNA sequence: TGTGCCAGCAGCCGTCTCTTCAATGAGCAGTTCTTC. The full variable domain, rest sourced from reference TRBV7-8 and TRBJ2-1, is GAGVSQSPRYKVAKRGQDVALRCDPISGHVSLFWYQQALGQGPEFLTYFQNEAQLDKSGLPSDRFFAERPEGSVSTLKIQRTQQEDSAVYLCASSRLFNEQFFGPGTRLTVL.